This T cell receptor (beta chain) was documented in a study of cytomegalovirus exposure and HLA in healthy donors. Researchers ran the PCR with 60 Vbeta and 13 Jbeta primers. Assay: immunoSEQ multiplex PCR; the TCRdb copy retains only in-frame clones and omits some. The sample holds under 250,000 clones, about 85% seen once. The V gene lost 7 bases and the J gene lost 2 bases, with 11 bases spanning the gap. There are 13 residues in the CDR3. Germline V gene data show CDR1 as WNHNN and CDR2 as SYGVQD (reference sequence). Sequenced sample: PBMCs. The TCR comes from a girl aged 2 to 9 in good health and CMV-seronegative. The chain combines TRBV10-1 with TRBJ2-5; TRBD2 might be the D (5 bases). The CDR3 bases are TGCGCCAGCAACGAGAGGGAGCAAGAGACCCAGTACTTC. This translates into CASNEREQETQYF.